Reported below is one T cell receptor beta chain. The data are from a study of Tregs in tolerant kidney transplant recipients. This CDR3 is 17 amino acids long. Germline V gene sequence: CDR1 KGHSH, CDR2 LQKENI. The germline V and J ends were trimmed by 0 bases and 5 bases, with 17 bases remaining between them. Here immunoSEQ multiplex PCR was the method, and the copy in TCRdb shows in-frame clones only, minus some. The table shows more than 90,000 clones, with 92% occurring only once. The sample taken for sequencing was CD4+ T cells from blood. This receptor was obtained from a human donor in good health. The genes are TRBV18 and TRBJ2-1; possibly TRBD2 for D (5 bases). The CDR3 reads CASSPPGGLLMDNEQFF. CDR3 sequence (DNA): TGTGCCAGCTCACCACCGGGCGGGTTATTGATGGACAATGAGCAGTTCTTC.